This TCR beta chain is from a study of blood T cells in healthy people across ages. CDR3 length: 15 amino acids. Trimming cost V 5 bases and J 0 bases, with 11 bases left between them. The germline V gene encodes CDR1 SGHNT and CDR2 YENEEA. The second PCR ran about 6 to 12 cycles with a sample-barcoded 5' primer and J-beta primers. MiXCR was run by TCRdb on the 5' RACE reads, yielding one entry per CDR3 protein. Among roughly 800,000 distinct CDR3 sequences, 55% to 70% were seen once, and the ten largest hold 22%. The sequenced sample consisted of blood. This TCR came from a man aged 25-45 years in good health. The chain combines TRBV11-3 with TRBJ2-1; D call uncertain. CDR3 nucleotide sequence: TGTGCCAGCAGCCCCGCACCGAGCTCCTACAATGAGCAGTTCTTC. Amino acid sequence: CASSPAPSSYNEQFF.